The source of this T cell receptor beta chain is a study of post-analysis software for immune sequencing data. General study results and limits: Same-batch preparations were strongly co-clustered by F measure. Five TRBV segments, TRBV5-6, TRBV5-1 and TRBV20-1 among them, were found more frequent in patients than controls. Multiple sclerosis was associated with a significant reduction in normalized Chao1 diversity relative to controls.

Trimming removed 1 base at V and 9 bases at J, with 25 bases between. Germline CDR1 reads MGHDK; CDR2 reads SYGVNS. The CDR3 is made up of 17 amino acids. The sample holds many counts of this clonotype. Its target is unknown. Unique molecular identifiers tagged the TCR beta cDNA libraries. From around 1 to 10 million T cells, roughly 0.5 million cDNA molecules were obtained. TCRdb reprocessed the PCR reads with MiXCR, giving one entry per CDR3 protein. Of about 150,000 distinct CDR3 sequences listed, approximately 30% are singletons. V usage is TRBV25-1 and J usage is TRBJ2-7; possible D gene TRBD1, 5 bases. This TCR was sampled from a girl aged 10 to 17 with multiple sclerosis. The sequencing sample was made of blood. CDR3 nucleotide sequence: TGTGCCAGCAGTGAATTCTGGAACAGGTGTCCGTCCAGAGTGCAGTACTTC. It yields the protein CASSEFWNRCPSRVQYF.